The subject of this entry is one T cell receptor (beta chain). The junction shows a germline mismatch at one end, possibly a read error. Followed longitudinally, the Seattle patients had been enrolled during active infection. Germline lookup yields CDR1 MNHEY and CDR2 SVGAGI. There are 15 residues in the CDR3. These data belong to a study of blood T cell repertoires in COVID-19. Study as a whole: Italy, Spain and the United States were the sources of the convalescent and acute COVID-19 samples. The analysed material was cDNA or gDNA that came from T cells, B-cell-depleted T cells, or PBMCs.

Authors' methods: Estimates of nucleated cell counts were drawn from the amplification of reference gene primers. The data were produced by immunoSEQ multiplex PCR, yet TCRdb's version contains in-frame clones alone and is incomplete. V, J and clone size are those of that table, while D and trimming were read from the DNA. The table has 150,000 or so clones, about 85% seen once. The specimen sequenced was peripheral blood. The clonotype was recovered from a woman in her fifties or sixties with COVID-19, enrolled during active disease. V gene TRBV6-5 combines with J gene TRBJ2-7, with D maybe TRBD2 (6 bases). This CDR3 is CATSWGDEGNYEQYF. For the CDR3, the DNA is TGTGCCACCAGTTGGGGGGACGAGGGGAACTACGAGCAGTACTTC.